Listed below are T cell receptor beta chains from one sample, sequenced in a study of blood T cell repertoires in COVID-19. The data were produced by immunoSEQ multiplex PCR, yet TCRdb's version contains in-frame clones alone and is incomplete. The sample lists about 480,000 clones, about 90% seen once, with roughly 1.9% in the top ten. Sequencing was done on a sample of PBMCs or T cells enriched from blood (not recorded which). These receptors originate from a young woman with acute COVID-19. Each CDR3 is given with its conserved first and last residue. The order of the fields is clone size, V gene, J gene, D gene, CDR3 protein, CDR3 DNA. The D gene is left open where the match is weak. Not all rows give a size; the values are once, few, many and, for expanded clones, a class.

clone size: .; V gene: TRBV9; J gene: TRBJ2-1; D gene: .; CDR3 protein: CASSGKYGLGSYNEQFF; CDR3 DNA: TGTGCCAGCAGCGGCAAATATGGGCTGGGCTCCTACAATGAGCAGTTCTTC
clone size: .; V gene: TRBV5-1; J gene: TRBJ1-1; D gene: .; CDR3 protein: CASSPIDSGFTEAFF; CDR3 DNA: TGCGCCAGCAGCCCGATCGACTCAGGGTTCACTGAAGCTTTCTTT
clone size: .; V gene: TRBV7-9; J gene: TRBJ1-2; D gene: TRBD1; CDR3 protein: CASSLTQGAYGYTF; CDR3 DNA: TGTGCCAGCAGCTTGACGCAGGGGGCCTATGGCTACACCTTC
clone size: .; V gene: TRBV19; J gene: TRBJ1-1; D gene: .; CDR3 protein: CASSSPGNTEAFF; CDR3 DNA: TGTGCCAGTTCCAGTCCTGGGAACACTGAAGCTTTCTTT
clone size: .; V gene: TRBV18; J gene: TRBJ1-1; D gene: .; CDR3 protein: CASSPPRGGMNTEAFF; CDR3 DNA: TGTGCCAGCTCACCACCTAGGGGGGGAATGAACACTGAAGCTTTCTTT
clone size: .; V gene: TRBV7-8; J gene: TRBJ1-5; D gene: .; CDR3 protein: CASSLVSSYSNQPQHF; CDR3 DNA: TGTGCCAGCAGCTTAGTTAGCTCTTATAGCAATCAGCCCCAGCATTTT
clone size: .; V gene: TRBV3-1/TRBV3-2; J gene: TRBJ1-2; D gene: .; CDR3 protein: CASSQDVAGYGYTF; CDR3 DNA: TGTGCCAGCAGCCAAGATGTTGCGGGTTATGGCTACACCTTC
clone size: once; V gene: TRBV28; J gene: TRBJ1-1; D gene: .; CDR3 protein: CASSLYPFLTGPTEAFF; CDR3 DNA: TGTGCCAGCAGTTTATATCCCTTTTTAACAGGACCGACTGAAGCTTTCTTT
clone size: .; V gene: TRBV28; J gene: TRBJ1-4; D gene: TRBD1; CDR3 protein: CASLGTGDRANEKLFF; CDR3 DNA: TGTGCCAGCCTGGGGACAGGGGATAGGGCTAATGAAAAACTGTTTTTT
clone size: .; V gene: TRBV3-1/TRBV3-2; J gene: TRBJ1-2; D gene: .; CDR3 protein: CASSQDSGPGAYSTF; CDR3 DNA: TGTGCCAGCAGCCAAGATTCGGGACCAGGGGCCTACTCCACCTTC
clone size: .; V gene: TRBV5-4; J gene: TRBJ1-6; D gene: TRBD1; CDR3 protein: CASKNTQGAHNSPLHF; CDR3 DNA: TGTGCCAGCAAGAACACACAGGGGGCGCATAATTCACCCCTCCACTTT
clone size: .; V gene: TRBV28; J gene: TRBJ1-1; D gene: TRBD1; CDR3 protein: CASSLADRGDTEAFF; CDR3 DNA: TGTGCCAGCAGTTTGGCGGACAGGGGCGACACTGAAGCTTTCTTT
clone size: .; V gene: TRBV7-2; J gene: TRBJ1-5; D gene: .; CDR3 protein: CASSLGQLNQPQHF; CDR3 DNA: TGTGCCAGCAGCTTGGGACAACTCAATCAGCCCCAGCATTTT
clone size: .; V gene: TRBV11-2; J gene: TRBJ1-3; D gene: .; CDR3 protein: CASSFLSGNTIYF; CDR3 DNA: TGTGCCAGCAGCTTTTTGAGTGGAAACACCATATATTTT
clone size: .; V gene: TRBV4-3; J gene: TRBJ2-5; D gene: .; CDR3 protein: CASSQDIGERETQYF; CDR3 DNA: TGCGCCAGCAGCCAAGATATAGGGGAACGGGAGACCCAGTACTTC
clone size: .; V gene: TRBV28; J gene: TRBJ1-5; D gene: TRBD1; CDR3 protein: CASSLGQGAQPQHF; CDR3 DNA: TGTGCCAGCAGTTTAGGACAGGGTGCTCAGCCCCAGCATTTT
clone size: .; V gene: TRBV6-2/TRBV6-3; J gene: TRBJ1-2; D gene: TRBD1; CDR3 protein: CASSWDSFNYGYTF; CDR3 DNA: TGTGCCAGCAGTTGGGACAGCTTTAACTATGGCTACACCTTC
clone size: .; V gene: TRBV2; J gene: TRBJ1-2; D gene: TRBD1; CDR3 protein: CASRLDGTGGLGYTF; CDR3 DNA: TGTGCCAGCAGACTAGACGGGACAGGGGGTCTTGGCTACACCTTC
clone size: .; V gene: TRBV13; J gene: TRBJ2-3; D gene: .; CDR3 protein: CASLSSTSTDTQYF; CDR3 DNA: TGTGCCAGTCTGTCTAGCACTAGCACAGATACGCAGTATTTT
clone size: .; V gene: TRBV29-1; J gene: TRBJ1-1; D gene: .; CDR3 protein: CSVVRNTEAFF; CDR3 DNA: TGCAGTGTTGTGAGGAACACTGAAGCTTTCTTT
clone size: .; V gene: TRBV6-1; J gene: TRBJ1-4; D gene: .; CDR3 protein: CASSESRSNEKLFF; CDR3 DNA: TGTGCCAGCAGTGAGAGCAGGTCAAATGAAAAACTGTTTTTT
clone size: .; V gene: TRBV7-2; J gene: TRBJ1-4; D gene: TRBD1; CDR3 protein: CASSQGTGAEKLFF; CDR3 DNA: TGTGCCAGCAGCCAGGGGACAGGGGCTGAAAAACTGTTTTTT